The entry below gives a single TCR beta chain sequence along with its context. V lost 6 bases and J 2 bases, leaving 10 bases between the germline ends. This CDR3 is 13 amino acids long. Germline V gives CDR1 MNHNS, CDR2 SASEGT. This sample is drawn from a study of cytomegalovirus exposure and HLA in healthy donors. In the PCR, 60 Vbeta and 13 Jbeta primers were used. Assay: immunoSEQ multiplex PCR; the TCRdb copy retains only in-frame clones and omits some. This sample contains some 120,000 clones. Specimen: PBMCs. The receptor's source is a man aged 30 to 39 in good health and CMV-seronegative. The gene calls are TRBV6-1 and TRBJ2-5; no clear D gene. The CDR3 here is CASRGPGQETQYF. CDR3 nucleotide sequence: TGTGCCAGCAGGGGCCCAGGACAAGAGACCCAGTACTTC.